A single sample gave rise to the 6 T cell receptor beta chains below, sequenced in a study of cytomegalovirus exposure and HLA in healthy donors. 13 Jbeta primers and 60 Vbeta primers were used for the PCR. TCRdb's copy holds only in-frame clones and misses some; the assay was immunoSEQ multiplex PCR. The sample data list about 120,000 clones. Source material: PBMCs. The receptors stem from a young man in good health and CMV-seronegative.

The chain's CDR3 is CASSGGLTYEQYF. CDR3 DNA sequence: TGTGCCAGCAGTGGCGGGCTGACCTACGAGCAGTACTTC. This chain uses TRBV2 with TRBJ2-7; a weak D match, TRBD2 (5 bases). Germline V gene sequence: CDR1 SNHLY, CDR2 FYNNEI. The V gene lost 4 bases and the J gene lost 2 bases, with 9 bases spanning the gap. The CDR3 contains 13 residues.

The rearrangement links TRBV4-3 to TRBJ2-1, with TRBD2 matching 8 bases. CDR3 length: 15 residues. J lost 3 bases, V lost 1 base, and 2 bases had no gene match. The V gene's germline CDR1 is LGHNA and CDR2 YSLEER. The CDR3 DNA reads as TGCGCCAGCAGCCAAGTTAGCGGGGACTACAATGAGCAGTTCTTC. This encodes CASSQVSGDYNEQFF.

V gene TRBV28 combines with J gene TRBJ1-1; the D gene is possibly TRBD1 (6 bases). The germline CDR1 and CDR2 sequences are MDHEN and SYDVKM. Trimming stripped 6 bases from V and 5 bases from J, with 13 bases between. This CDR3 comprises 13 residues. This chain's CDR3 is CASSADSSTEAFF. DNA of the CDR3: TGTGCCAGCAGCGCGGACAGCTCGACTGAAGCTTTCTTT.

The J gene is TRBJ1-4, the V gene TRBV9; D not resolved. V lost 0 bases and J 4 bases, leaving 10 bases between the germline ends. The CDR3 has 15 amino acids. Germline CDR1 reads SGDLS; CDR2 reads YYNGEE. CDR3 DNA sequence: TGTGCCAGCAGCGTAGCTACACAGCTTAATGAAAAACTGTTTTTT. It is translated as CASSVATQLNEKLFF.

The rearrangement joins TRBV7-3 to TRBJ2-2; 8 bases match TRBD1. Trimming cost V 1 base and J 6 bases; bases outside gene matches: 16. CDR1 is SGHTA and CDR2 is FQGTGA in the germline V gene. The CDR3 runs 19 residues. The chain's CDR3 is CASSLMSRAAGGLAGELFF. The CDR3 DNA follows: TGTGCCAGCAGCTTAATGTCCCGGGCCGCAGGGGGCCTCGCCGGGGAGCTGTTTTTT.

J is TRBJ1-2 and V is TRBV5-1; tentative D call: TRBD1 (5 bases). The CDR3 spans 14 residues. Trimming shortened V by 0 bases and J by 8 bases, and 14 bases separated the two germline ends. CDR1 is SGHRS and CDR2 is YFSETQ in the germline V gene. CDR3 loop: CASSLAGGGGGYTF. CDR3 sequence (DNA): TGCGCCAGCAGCTTGGCCGGCGGGGGAGGAGGCTACACCTTC.